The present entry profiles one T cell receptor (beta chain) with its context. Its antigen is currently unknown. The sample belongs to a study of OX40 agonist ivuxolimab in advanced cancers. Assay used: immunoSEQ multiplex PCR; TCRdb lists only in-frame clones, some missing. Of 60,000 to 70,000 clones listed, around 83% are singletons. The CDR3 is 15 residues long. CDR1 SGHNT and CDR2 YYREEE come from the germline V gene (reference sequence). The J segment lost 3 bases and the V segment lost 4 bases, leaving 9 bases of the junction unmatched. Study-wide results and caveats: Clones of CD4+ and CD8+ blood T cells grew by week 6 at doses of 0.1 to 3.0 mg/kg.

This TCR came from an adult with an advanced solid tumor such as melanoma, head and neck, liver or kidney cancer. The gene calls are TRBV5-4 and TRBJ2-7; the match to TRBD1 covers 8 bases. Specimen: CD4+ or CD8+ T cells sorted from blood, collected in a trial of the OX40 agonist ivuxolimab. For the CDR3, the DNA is TGTGCCAGCAGCACGAAACAGGGGGAACACTACGAGCAGTACTTC. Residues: CASSTKQGEHYEQYF.